The present T cell receptor (beta chain) was sequenced within a study of CD8+ T cells in alopecia areata. The authors extracted RNA and reverse transcribed it into cDNA as the sequencing template. Sequencing was performed with immunoSEQ multiplex PCR; in TCRdb, only in-frame clones are kept and a portion is missing. The table records 200,000 to 250,000 clones, about 57% of them present only once. Study-wide results and caveats: Mice showed clearer TCR sharing than patients did, a gap that was possibly HLA-related. While tofacitinib was given, many expanded lesional clones persisted in scalp and blood.

Treatment denoted: oral pan-JAK inhibitor, 5-10 mg twice daily. Collected material from alopecia areata patients comprised lesional scalp punch biopsies and peripheral blood. With respect to this clone: Its specificity is unknown.

CDR3 size: 12 residues. Germline-derived CDR1 and CDR2 are SGHTA and FQGTGA. The receptor was isolated from a human donor with alopecia areata. The V and J genes are TRBV7-3 and TRBJ2-2; D is possibly TRBD1 or TRBD2 (5 bases each). Sequencing was performed on CD4+ T cells sorted from blood, taken at week 4, from a patient treated with tofacitinib. The CDR3 spells CASGPATGELFF. The CDR3 DNA is TGTGCTTCGGGACCTGCCACCGGGGAGCTGTTTTTT.